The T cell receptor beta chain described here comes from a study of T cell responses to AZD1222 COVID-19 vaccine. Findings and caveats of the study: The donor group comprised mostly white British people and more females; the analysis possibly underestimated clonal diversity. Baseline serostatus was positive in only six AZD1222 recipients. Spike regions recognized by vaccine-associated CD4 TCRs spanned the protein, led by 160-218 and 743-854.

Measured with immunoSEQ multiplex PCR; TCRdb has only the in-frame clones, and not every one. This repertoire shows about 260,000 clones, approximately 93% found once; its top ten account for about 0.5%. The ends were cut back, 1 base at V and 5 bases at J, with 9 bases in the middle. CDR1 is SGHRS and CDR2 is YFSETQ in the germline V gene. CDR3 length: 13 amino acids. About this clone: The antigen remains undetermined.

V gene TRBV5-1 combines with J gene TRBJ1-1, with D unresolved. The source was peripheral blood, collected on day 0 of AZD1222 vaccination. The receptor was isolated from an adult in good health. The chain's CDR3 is CASSLLAETEAFF. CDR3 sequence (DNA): TGCGCCAGCAGCTTGTTGGCGGAGACTGAAGCTTTCTTT.